One sample yielded the 30 T cell receptor beta chains listed below, sequenced in a study of blood T cells in healthy people across ages. Primed by a sample-barcoded 5' primer and a J-beta primer mix, a second PCR proceeded for about 6 to 11 cycles. MiXCR was run by TCRdb on the 5' RACE reads, yielding one entry per CDR3 protein. This table holds roughly 1.7 million distinct CDR3 sequences, roughly 32% found once. Sequenced: blood. These receptors were taken from a woman aged 25 to 39 in good health.

In the case of this clonotype: A read error may produce the germline difference seen at one junction end. The chain has TRBV28 and TRBJ1-2; D is perhaps TRBD1 (5 bases). Germline V gene data show CDR1 as MDHEN and CDR2 as SYDVKM. This CDR3 is 16 amino acids long. CDR3 in DNA: TGTGCCGGCAGTTTACAGGCCGGTCAGGGACACTATGGCTACACCTTC. This gives the protein CAGSLQAGQGHYGYTF.

About this clonotype: With a much larger clone just one base away, this may be a read error. The chain carries TRBV29-1 and TRBJ2-5, with a weak D call TRBD2 (5 bases). Between the trimmed V and J ends, which lost 2 bases and 9 bases, there was a span of 7 bases. Germline CDR1 is SQVTM and CDR2 is ANQGSEA. This CDR3 has 10 residues. CDR3 nucleotide sequence: TGCAGCGTTGAAACGGAGGCCCAGTACTTC. Translation: CSVETEAQYF. Using reference TRBV29-1 and TRBJ2-5 for the parts outside the CDR3, the full variable domain is SAVISQKPSRDICQRGTSLTIQCQVDSQVTMMFWYRQQPGQSLTLIATANQGSEATYESGFVIDKFPISRPNLTFSTLTVSNMSPEDSSIYLCSVETEAQYFGPGTRLLVL.

The chain combines TRBV7-2 with TRBJ2-1; 15 bases fit TRBD2. CDR1 is SGHTA and CDR2 is FQGNSA in the germline V gene. Germline trimming cut 5 bases from V and 0 bases from J; bases unmatched to any gene: 8. The CDR3 is made up of 19 amino acids. CDR3 sequence reads: CASSRTSGGAVSSYNEQFF. DNA for the CDR3: TGTGCCAGCAGCCGGACTAGCGGGGGGGCAGTGAGCTCCTACAATGAGCAGTTCTTC. Drawing the rest from reference TRBV7-2 and TRBJ2-1, the complete variable domain is GAGVSQSPSNKVTEKGKDVELRCDPISGHTALYWYRQSLGQGLEFLIYFQGNSAPDKSGLPSDRFSAERTGGSVSTLTIQRTQQEDSAVYLCASSRTSGGAVSSYNEQFFGPGTRLTVL.

The chain links TRBV6-2 or TRBV6-3 to TRBJ1-2, with TRBD1 matching 8 bases. The trim removed 0 bases at V and 7 bases at J, leaving 4 bases unmatched. The CDR3 totals 14 residues. Germline values: CDR1 MNHEY, CDR2 SVGEGT. CDR3 sequence reads: CASSYSTGAGGYTF. The CDR3 nucleotides read TGTGCCAGCAGTTACTCGACAGGGGCGGGTGGCTACACCTTC.

This clonotype was counted at least ten times. For the CDR3, the DNA is TGTGCCAGCAGCTTTACCGTCGGGGATCATTCACCCCTCCACTTT. Amino acids: CASSFTVGDHSPLHF. The chain couples TRBV7-2 to TRBJ1-6, with D unclear. The germline CDR1 and CDR2 sequences are SGHTA and FQGNSA. V was clipped by 3 bases and J by 8 bases, with 14 bases between them. The CDR3 has 15 residues.

This clonotype was seen a handful of times. The J gene is TRBJ2-7, the V gene TRBV5-1; maybe TRBD1 (5 bases). With 1 base removed from V and 4 bases from J, the gap between germline ends came to 9 bases. In germline, CDR1 is SGHRS, CDR2 YFSETQ. The CDR3 loop spans 13 amino acids. The CDR3 bases are TGCGCCAGCAGCTTGCCAGGGATTTACGAGCAGTACTTC. It is translated as CASSLPGIYEQYF.

To note about this clonotype: A read error may account for a junction end that differs from germline. The chain recombines TRBV7-2 with TRBJ2-1; TRBD2 matches 9 bases. Germline V lookup: CDR1 SGHTA, CDR2 FQGNSA. The CDR3 contains 17 residues. This CDR3 is CAGSKRGTSGGYNEQFF. The CDR3 DNA is TGTGCCGGCAGCAAGAGGGGGACCAGCGGGGGGTATAATGAGCAGTTCTTC.

The V and J genes are TRBV27 and TRBJ2-7, with 11 bases that match TRBD2. CDR3 length equals 14 residues. Germline V gives CDR1 MNHEY, CDR2 SMNVEV (reference sequence). V lost 6 bases to trimming and J lost 6 bases; unmatched junction nucleotides: 7. The CDR3 is CASRVLAGVLEQYF. The CDR3 DNA is TGTGCCAGCAGGGTACTAGCGGGAGTTCTCGAGCAGTACTTC.

This chain connects TRBV28 to TRBJ2-5; D might be TRBD2 (6 bases). The V and J ends lost 6 bases and 2 bases respectively, with 19 bases between them. The length of the CDR3 is 16 residues. Germline CDR1 is MDHEN and CDR2 is SYDVKM. The CDR3 is CASSPLEGPQQETQYF. Written as DNA, the CDR3 is TGTGCCAGCAGCCCCTTGGAGGGACCGCAACAAGAGACCCAGTACTTC.

The chain employs TRBV29-1 and TRBJ1-1; D is unresolved. CDR1 SQVTM and CDR2 ANQGSEA come from the germline V gene. CDR3 length: 13 amino acids. Trimming left V 7 bases short and J 1 base short, with 13 bases between. CDR3 bases: TGCAGCGCTACGACACAATGGAACACTGAAGCTTTCTTT. This gives the protein CSATTQWNTEAFF.

V is TRBV11-3 and J is TRBJ1-1, with D perhaps matching TRBD1 (5 bases). The V and J ends lost 3 bases and 1 base respectively, with 9 bases between them. This CDR3 comprises 14 residues. The germline V gene has CDR1 SGHNT and CDR2 YENEEA. CDR3 amino acids: CASSFRGQNTEAFF. The CDR3 DNA reads TGTGCCAGCAGCTTTAGGGGCCAGAACACTGAAGCTTTCTTT. Based on the CDR3 plus reference TRBV11-3 and TRBJ1-1, the full variable domain is EAGVVQSPRYKIIEKKQPVAFWCNPISGHNTLYWYLQNLGQGPELLIRYENEEAVDDSQLPKDRFSAERLKGVDSTLKIQPAELGDSAVYLCASSFRGQNTEAFFGQGTRLTVV.

The chain uses TRBV12-3 or TRBV12-4 and TRBJ2-7; D remains unclear. This CDR3 has 15 amino acids. V was trimmed by 0 bases and J by 8 bases, leaving 17 bases between them. CDR3: CASSLAGHSLDKQYF. CDR3 bases: TGTGCCAGCAGTTTAGCCGGTCACTCTTTGGATAAGCAGTACTTC.

The chain has TRBV4-1 and TRBJ1-1, with D unclear. The V end was cut by 3 bases, the J end by 5 bases, with 16 bases between. The CDR3 length is 15 residues. CDR1 is MGHRA and CDR2 is YSYEKL in the germline V gene. CDR3: CASSHTGSAATEAFF. The CDR3 DNA reads as TGCGCCAGCAGCCACACGGGGTCCGCGGCGACTGAAGCTTTCTTT.

This sequence joins TRBV15 and TRBJ2-5; D may match TRBD1 or TRBD2 (6 bases each). The germline V gene encodes CDR1 LNHNV and CDR2 YYDKDF (reference sequence). The V and J ends lost 8 bases and 3 bases respectively, with 19 bases between them. This CDR3 contains 15 residues. The CDR3 loop reads CATWSGAQGEETQYF. CDR3 nucleotides: TGTGCCACCTGGTCGGGGGCGCAAGGGGAAGAGACCCAGTACTTC.

Worth noting for this clonotype: Since a much larger clone is just one base distant, this may be a read error. This chain links TRBV20-1 with TRBJ1-5; D is uncertain. The CDR3 contains 14 residues. Germline V CDR1 and CDR2: DFQATT, SNEGSKA (reference sequence). The CDR3 sequence is CSASLGRGNQPLHF. DNA for the CDR3: TGCAGTGCTAGCCTAGGACGTGGCAATCAGCCCCTGCATTTT.

The chain combines TRBV11-2 with TRBJ2-1; TRBD2 aligns across 7 bases. The V gene's germline CDR1 is SGHAT and CDR2 FQNNGV. J was trimmed by 4 bases and V by 4 bases; bases with no gene match: 7. The CDR3 is 15 residues long. CDR3 sequence reads: CASSSWGGEYNEQFF. In DNA, the CDR3 is TGTGCCAGCAGCTCATGGGGGGGGGAATACAATGAGCAGTTCTTC. Variable domain in full (rest from reference TRBV11-2 and TRBJ2-1): EAGVAQSPRYKIIEKRQSVAFWCNPISGHATLYWYQQILGQGPKLLIQFQNNGVVDDSQLPKDRFSAERLKGVDSTLKIQPAKLEDSAVYLCASSSWGGEYNEQFFGPGTRLTVL.

This clonotype occurred many times. The CDR3 nucleotides are TGTGCCAGCAGGCTGGGAGGAAGCTACGAGCAGTACTTC. Protein product: CASRLGGSYEQYF. The chain joins TRBV6-1 to TRBJ2-7; D might be TRBD2 (6 bases). V was shortened by 6 bases and J by 3 bases, with 12 bases between the two germline ends. Germline lookup yields CDR1 MNHNS and CDR2 SASEGT. The CDR3 contains 13 residues.

There are a few counts of this clonotype. The chain employs TRBV7-3 and TRBJ2-5, with 10 positions matching TRBD2. Trimming removed 5 bases from V and 4 bases from J; junction bases left unmatched: 10. Germline CDR1 reads SGHTA; CDR2 reads FQGTGA. The CDR3 contains 16 residues. The CDR3 nucleotides read TGTGCCAGCAGCAAGGAGGTAGCGGGAGGTTTAGAGACCCAGTACTTC. Translating gives CASSKEVAGGLETQYF.

The V call is TRBV20-1, the J call TRBJ2-3, with D perhaps TRBD2 (6 bases). The CDR3 contains 16 residues. The germline gives CDR1 DFQATT, CDR2 SNEGSKA (reference sequence). The V end was cut by 6 bases, the J end by 4 bases, with 23 bases between. The CDR3 nucleotides are TGCAGTGCGTATTACTTGGAGGGCCTATTGTCAGATACGCAGTATTTT. It translates to CSAYYLEGLLSDTQYF.

The gene calls are TRBV20-1 and TRBJ2-1; perhaps D is TRBD1 or TRBD2 (6 bases each). V shed 5 bases and J shed 3 bases, with 23 bases lying between them. The CDR3 has 17 residues. Germline V gene data show CDR1 as DFQATT and CDR2 as SNEGSKA (reference sequence). CDR3: CSARYLEGGFLYNEQFF. The DNA for the CDR3 is TGCAGTGCTCGTTACCTTGAGGGGGGATTCCTCTACAATGAGCAGTTCTTC.

This chain joins TRBV9 and TRBJ1-2, with D unresolved. V lost 0 bases and J lost 4, with 13 bases in between. The CDR3 has 15 amino acids. The germline V gene has CDR1 SGDLS and CDR2 YYNGEE. CDR3 region: CASSVDGEECYGYTF. As DNA, the CDR3 is TGTGCCAGCAGCGTAGATGGGGAGGAGTGCTATGGCTACACCTTC.

A remark on this clonotype: Because it lacks the conserved phenylalanine or tryptophan at the end, this CDR3 is likely a read error. The rearrangement joins TRBV4-1 to TRBJ1-5; D remains ambiguous. CDR1 MGHRA and CDR2 YSYEKL come from the germline V gene. Trimming removed 0 bases from V and 4 bases from J, with 10 bases in between. This CDR3 region has 15 residues. The CDR3 region is CASSQEARSNQPQHC. CDR3 nucleotides: TGCGCCAGCAGCCAAGAGGCCAGATCAAATCAGCCCCAGCATTGT.

This clonotype was counted between two and nine times. The J gene is TRBJ2-5, the V gene TRBV6-2 or TRBV6-3; 14 bases match TRBD2. This CDR3 spans 19 amino acids. CDR1 MNHEY and CDR2 SVGEGT come from the germline V gene. With 2 bases clipped from V and 3 bases from J, the junction kept 11 bases outside the gene matches. The CDR3 region is CASSYRWTSGGSLEETQYF. Written as DNA, the CDR3 is TGTGCCAGCAGTTACCGGTGGACTAGCGGGGGGAGCCTCGAAGAGACCCAGTACTTC.

The genes are TRBV28 and TRBJ2-5; D call uncertain. Germline V lookup: CDR1 MDHEN, CDR2 SYDVKM. The V end was cut by 2 bases, the J end by 7 bases, with 14 bases between. CDR3 length: 14 residues. For the CDR3, the DNA is TGTGCCAGCAGTTTAGGACCCGCGGTGGGGACCCAGTACTTC. Its translation is CASSLGPAVGTQYF.

This clonotype was seen a handful of times. The V and J genes are TRBV7-3 and TRBJ2-4, with TRBD1 matching over 9 bases. The DNA matches TRBJ2-7 better at its end, which makes the J call doubtful. CDR3 length: 14 residues. Germline lookup yields CDR1 SGHTA and CDR2 FQGTGA. CDR3 in amino acids: CASSPTGGETEQYF. CDR3 sequence (DNA): TGTGCCAGCAGCCCGACAGGGGGTGAGACCGAGCAGTACTTC.

This clonotype was picked up a small number of times. The chain has TRBV20-1 and TRBJ2-7; the D gene is possibly TRBD2 (6 bases). The CDR3 has 14 residues. Trimming left V 5 bases short and J 1 base short, with 15 bases between. From germline, CDR1 is DFQATT and CDR2 SNEGSKA (reference sequence). For the CDR3, the DNA is TGCAGTGCTCCGGGACTTCTGGGATCCTACGAGCAGTACTTC. It is translated as CSAPGLLGSYEQYF.

The rearrangement joins TRBV5-1 to TRBJ1-2; 7 bases map to TRBD1. CDR1 is SGHRS and CDR2 is YFSETQ in the germline V gene. CDR3 size: 15 residues. Trimming took 0 bases from V and 7 from J; bases not matched to a gene: 9. The CDR3 region is CASSLGTGAGSGYTF. The CDR3 DNA reads as TGCGCCAGCAGCTTGGGTACAGGGGCAGGGAGTGGCTACACCTTC.

In this sample, this clonotype turned up a few times. This sequence joins TRBV7-7 and TRBJ2-2; the match to TRBD2 covers 10 bases. Looked up from germline, CDR1 is SSHAT and CDR2 is FNYEAQ (reference sequence). This CDR3 has 17 residues. Losses at the gene ends were 5 bases for V and 6 bases for J; bases not matched to a gene: 12. The CDR3 nucleotides read TGTGCCAGCAGCCCCGGGCCGGGACTAGCGCCGGCCGGGGAGCTGTTTTTT. It yields the protein CASSPGPGLAPAGELFF. The full variable domain, rest sourced from reference TRBV7-7 and TRBJ2-2, is GAGVSQSPRYKVTKRGQDVTLRCDPISSHATLYWYQQALGQGPEFLTYFNYEAQPDKSGLPSDRFSAERPEGSISTLTIQRTEQRDSAMYRCASSPGPGLAPAGELFFGEGSRLTVL.

This clonotype was counted a few times. The J gene is TRBJ1-2, the V gene TRBV29-1; TRBD1 agrees at 8 bases. The CDR3 loop spans 14 amino acids. V was pared by 4 bases and J by 6 bases, with 10 bases of the junction left unmatched. CDR1 SQVTM and CDR2 ANQGSEA come from the germline V gene. The CDR3 here is CSVAIQGAPDGYTF. The CDR3 DNA follows: TGCAGCGTTGCAATTCAGGGGGCGCCGGATGGCTACACCTTC.

This clonotype was picked up a small number of times. The genes are TRBV19 and TRBJ1-5; D call uncertain. Trimming shortened V by 4 bases and J by 3 bases, and 10 bases separated the two germline ends. CDR1 and CDR2 from the germline V gene are LNHDA and SQIVND (reference sequence). This CDR3 is built from 14 residues. The CDR3 loop is CASSTLGINQPQHF. CDR3 DNA: TGTGCCAGTAGTACGCTCGGAATCAATCAGCCCCAGCATTTT.